The clone carrying this T cell receptor (beta chain) was picked up a small number of times. Its matching antigen is unknown. The data were taken from a study of response to subunit inactivated influenza vaccine. Germline V gene sequence: CDR1 MNHEY, CDR2 SVGEGT. J lost 5 bases, V lost 4 bases, and 5 bases had no gene match. This CDR3 contains 14 residues. Using its own MiXCR run on the RT-PCR reads, TCRdb lists one record per CDR3 protein. The table has 550,000 to 800,000 distinct CDR3 sequences, 15% to 17% seen once. Study-wide results and limits: Few additional T cells are recruited per seasonal influenza vaccination, authors suggested.

The TCR comes from a man in his fifties or sixties who received an inactivated influenza vaccine. The source material was PBMCs from blood, sampled approximately 12 days after vaccination. The V and J genes are TRBV6-2 or TRBV6-3 and TRBJ1-5; 7 nucleotides align to TRBD1. CDR3 in DNA: TGTGCCAGCAGTTCGGACAGGTTATATCAGCCCCAGCATTTT. This encodes CASSSDRLYQPQHF.